The clone carrying this T cell receptor (beta chain) was picked up a small number of times. Its antigen remains unidentified. The CDR3 has 13 residues. The ends lost 4 bases at V and 7 bases at J; junction bases unmatched: 6. The V gene's germline CDR1 is LGHDT and CDR2 YNNKEL (reference sequence). From the reads, TCRdb called clonotypes with MiXCR, one entry per CDR3 protein. The sample has 450,000 to 650,000 distinct CDR3 sequences, over 35% seen once. The entry originates in a study of T cell repertoires in cytomegalovirus infection. Across the whole study: CMV epitopes in the study were HLA-C-restricted (recently identified) and HLA-B-restricted (well studied). Public TCR beta signatures indicated both CMV infection and matching HLA type.

General study results and limits: The response measured ex vivo was dominated by TCR beta clonotypes (HLA-C-restricted and CMV-specific).

The sequence was obtained from a human donor in good health (CMV status not recorded). Some clones in this sample may be carry-over from other donors' samples. V and J are TRBV3-1 and TRBJ1-2; 7 bases align to TRBD1. Sequenced material: cultured PBMCs, taken from culture after CMV antigen stimulation. In DNA, the CDR3 is TGTGCCAGCAGCCCGACCAGGGGGTCTGGCTACACCTTC. Translated, it gives CASSPTRGSGYTF. The full variable domain, rest sourced from reference TRBV3-1 and TRBJ1-2, is DTAVSQTPKYLVTQMGNDKSIKCEQNLGHDTMYWYKQDSKKFLKIMFSYNNKELIINETVPNRFSPKSPDKAHLNLHINSLELGDSAVYFCASSPTRGSGYTFGSGTRLTVV.